Below are 10 T cell receptor beta chains sequenced from a single sample in a study of beta chain features in type 1 diabetes. The study's findings and limits: Among all four CD4+ subsets, Type 1 diabetes patients had TCRB CDR3s that were moderately but significantly shorter.

All of the isolated RNA was reverse transcribed, so expressed TCRB transcripts were sequenced. TCRdb's table, derived via immunoSEQ multiplex PCR, lists solely in-frame clones and lacks some. Of 300,000 to 450,000 clones listed, roughly 12% are singletons. Antigen specificity for these receptors is unknown. Source material: naive CD4+ T cells from blood. Receptors originate from a woman in her late teens or twenties with type 1 diabetes.

This clone has more than one count but fewer than ten. The chain employs TRBV30 and TRBJ1-2; 10 bases match TRBD1. This CDR3 comprises 14 residues. The germline CDR1 and CDR2 sequences are GTSNPN and SVGIG (reference sequence). Trimming removed 3 bases from V and 7 bases from J; junction bases left unmatched: 8. The CDR3 region is CAWRDRGSFGGYTF. CDR3 DNA sequence: TGTGCCTGGAGGGACAGGGGGTCTTTTGGTGGCTACACCTTC.

This clone was picked up a small number of times. The chain employs TRBV13 and TRBJ2-7; TRBD1 aligns across 7 bases. This CDR3 has 17 residues. The trim removed 3 bases at V and 4 bases at J, leaving 15 bases unmatched. Germline V gene lookup returns CDR1 PRHDT and CDR2 FYEKMQ (reference sequence). CDR3 in amino acids: CASSLSDRMLPAYEQYF. CDR3 sequence (DNA): TGTGCCAGCAGCTTGTCGGACAGGATGCTCCCGGCTTACGAGCAGTACTTC.

The chain has TRBV7-9 and TRBJ2-3; TRBD1 might be the D (6 bases). CDR1 and CDR2 (germline): SEHNR, FQNEAQ (reference sequence). Trimming left V 0 bases short and J 3 bases short, with 16 bases between. The CDR3 runs to 17 residues. The CDR3 here is CASSLAWQGISTDTQYF. The CDR3 DNA sequence: TGTGCCAGCAGCTTAGCGTGGCAGGGGATAAGTACAGATACGCAGTATTTT.

The chain couples TRBV9 to TRBJ2-7; TRBD2 aligns across 7 bases. V gave up 4 bases and J gave up 7 bases; unmatched junction bases: 14. The CDR3 spans 15 residues. Germline V gene sequence: CDR1 SGDLS, CDR2 YYNGEE. Here the CDR3 DNA reads TGTGCCAGCAGCCCTTCGGGCGAAGCGGGGTTGGAGCAGTACTTC. It translates to CASSPSGEAGLEQYF.

The chain joins TRBV18 to TRBJ1-5; TRBD1 agrees at 10 bases. After removal of 6 bases from V and 5 bases from J, the junction contained 4 bases not matched to a gene. The V gene's germline CDR1 is KGHSH and CDR2 LQKENI. The CDR3 is 14 residues long. The CDR3 DNA reads as TGTGCCAGCTCGGAGGACAGGGGGTATCAGCCCCAGCATTTT. The encoded protein is CASSEDRGYQPQHF.

This chain joins TRBV28 and TRBJ1-1; D not resolved. Germline V CDR1 and CDR2: MDHEN, SYDVKM. The V end was cut by 7 bases, the J end by 1 base, with 10 bases between. The CDR3 runs to 13 residues. The CDR3 protein is CASMEEGNTEAFF. The CDR3 DNA reads TGTGCCAGCATGGAGGAGGGGAACACTGAAGCTTTCTTT.

This clone was seen a handful of times. This chain joins TRBV23-1 and TRBJ1-5; no reliable D call. TRBV23-1 is given ORF status, its function remaining uncertain. The CDR3 is 15 residues long. Trimming left V 0 bases short and J 5 bases short, with 11 bases between. Written as DNA, the CDR3 is TGCGCCAGCAGTCAATCTCTGTCATCAGATCAGCCCCAGCATTTT. Translated: CASSQSLSSDQPQHF.

This clone has a handful of counts. The J gene is TRBJ2-7, the V gene TRBV5-4, with D perhaps matching TRBD1 (5 bases). The CDR3 runs 13 residues. The ends were cut back, 3 bases at V and 4 bases at J, with 11 bases in the middle. Germline CDR1 and CDR2: SGHNT and YYREEE (reference sequence). The CDR3 DNA reads as TGTGCCAGCAGCTCCCCAGGGTGGTACGAGCAGTACTTC. Translated: CASSSPGWYEQYF.

This chain joins TRBV7-9 and TRBJ1-1, with D possibly TRBD1 on 5 matching bases. Trimming pared 1 base from V and 3 bases from J, leaving 9 bases between. The CDR3 is 14 residues long. CDR1 and CDR2 from the germline V gene are SEHNR and FQNEAQ (reference sequence). This chain's CDR3 is CASSLVTGDTEAFF. In nucleotides, the CDR3 is TGTGCCAGCAGCTTAGTTACAGGAGACACTGAAGCTTTCTTT.

This chain joins TRBV7-9 and TRBJ2-7; 8 nucleotides agree with TRBD1. Trimming at V came to 0 bases and at J to 3 bases, leaving 1 base not matched to a gene. CDR3 length: 14 residues. The V gene's germline CDR1 is SEHNR and CDR2 FQNEAQ (reference sequence). The CDR3: CASSLATGGYEQYF. CDR3 nucleotide sequence: TGTGCCAGCAGCTTAGCAACAGGGGGCTACGAGCAGTACTTC.